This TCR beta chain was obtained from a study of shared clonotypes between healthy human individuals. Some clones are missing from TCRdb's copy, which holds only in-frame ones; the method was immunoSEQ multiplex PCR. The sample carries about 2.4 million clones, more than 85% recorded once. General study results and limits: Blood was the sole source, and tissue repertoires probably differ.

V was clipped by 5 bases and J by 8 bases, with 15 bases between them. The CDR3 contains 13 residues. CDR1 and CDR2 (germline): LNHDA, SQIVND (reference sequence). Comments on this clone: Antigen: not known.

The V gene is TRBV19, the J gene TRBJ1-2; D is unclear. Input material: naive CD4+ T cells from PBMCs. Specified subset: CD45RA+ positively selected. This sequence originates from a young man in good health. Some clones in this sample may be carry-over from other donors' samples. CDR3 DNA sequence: TGTGCCAGTAGTGGGGAGAAGACTCCCGGCTACACCTTC. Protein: CASSGEKTPGYTF. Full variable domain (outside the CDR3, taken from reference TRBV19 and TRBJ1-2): DGGITQSPKYLFRKEGQNVTLSCEQNLNHDAMYWYRQDPGQGLRLIYYSQIVNDFQKGDIAEGYSVSREKKESFPLTVTSAQKNPTAFYLCASSGEKTPGYTFGSGTRLTVV.